Ten or more counts support the clone carrying this T cell receptor (beta chain). This record belongs to a study of early T cells in non-severe SARS-CoV-2 infection. For the study at large: The sequenced material was bulk RNA from unsorted whole blood, and its chains were unpaired.

The CDR3 loop spans 15 amino acids. In germline, CDR1 is SNHLY, CDR2 FYNNEI. V dropped 6 bases and J dropped 0 bases, with 14 bases sitting between them. The protocol attached unique molecular identifiers to individual cDNA molecules. TCRdb re-derived calls from the 5' RACE reads in MiXCR, one entry per CDR3 protein. This sample yields about 33,000 distinct CDR3 sequences, of which about 4.3% are seen a single time; 7.9% belongs to the top ten. The chain has TRBV2 and TRBJ1-2, with a tentative D call TRBD1 (5 bases). This receptor was obtained from an adult who was a healthcare worker with PCR-confirmed SARS-CoV-2 infection or an uninfected control (not recorded which). The sequenced material came from whole blood. The CDR3, as DNA: TGTGCCAGCAGCCGCTATGGGGCCTCTAACTATGGCTACACCTTC. As protein: CASSRYGASNYGYTF.